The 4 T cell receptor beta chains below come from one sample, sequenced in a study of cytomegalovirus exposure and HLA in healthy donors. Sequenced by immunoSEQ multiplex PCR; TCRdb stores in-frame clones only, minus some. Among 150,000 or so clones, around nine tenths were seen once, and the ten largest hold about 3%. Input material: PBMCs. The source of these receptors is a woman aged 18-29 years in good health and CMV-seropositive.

The CDR3 loop reads CASSLFQRIGGYTDTQYF. The CDR3 region has the DNA TGTGCCAGCAGCTTATTTCAGCGTATCGGCGGATATACAGATACGCAGTATTTT. J is TRBJ2-3 and V is TRBV7-2; D call uncertain. Trimming stripped 2 bases from V and 3 bases from J, with 21 bases between. The CDR3 is made up of 18 amino acids. Per the germline V gene, CDR1 is SGHTA and CDR2 is FQGNSA.

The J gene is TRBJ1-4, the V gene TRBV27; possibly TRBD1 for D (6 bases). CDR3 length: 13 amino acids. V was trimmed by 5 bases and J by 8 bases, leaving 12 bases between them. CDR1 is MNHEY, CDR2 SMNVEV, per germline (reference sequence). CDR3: CASSATGQEKLFF. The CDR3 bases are TGTGCCAGCAGTGCGACAGGCCAAGAAAAACTGTTTTTT. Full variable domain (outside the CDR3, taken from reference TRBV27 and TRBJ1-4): EAQVTQNPRYLITVTGKKLTVTCSQNMNHEYMSWYRQDPGLGLRQIYYSMNVEVTDKGDVPEGYKVSRKEKRNFPLILESPSPNQTSLYFCASSATGQEKLFFGSGTQLSVL.

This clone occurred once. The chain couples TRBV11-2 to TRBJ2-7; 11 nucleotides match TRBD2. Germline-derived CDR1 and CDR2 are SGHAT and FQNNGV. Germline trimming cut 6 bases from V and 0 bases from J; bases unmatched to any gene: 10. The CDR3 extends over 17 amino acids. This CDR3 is CASSRTSGGTLSYEQYF. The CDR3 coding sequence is TGTGCCAGCAGTCGAACTAGCGGGGGAACCCTCTCCTACGAGCAGTACTTC.

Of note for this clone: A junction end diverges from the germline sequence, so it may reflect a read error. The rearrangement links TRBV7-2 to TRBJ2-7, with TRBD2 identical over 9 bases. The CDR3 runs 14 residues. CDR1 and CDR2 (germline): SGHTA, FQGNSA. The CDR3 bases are TGTGCCAGCAGCTTAGATGCTAGCGGGACTAATACCCACTTC. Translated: CASSLDASGTNTHF.